The 25 T cell receptor beta chains below come from one sample, sequenced in a study of regulatory T cells in long-lasting Graves disease (dated by TCRdb to 2020 to 2022). The receptor library was made with multiplex PCR. TCRdb names Illumina HiSeq 4000 as the instrument used. CDR3 regions were amplified by Arm-PCR with iRepertoire HTBI primers to construct TCR beta libraries. Clones were called with MiXCR by TCRdb after fastp trimmed the public reads at Q25, and only in-frame beta chains were retained. Identical CDR3 protein sequences are pooled into one entry, listed with their most common genes and DNA. Here the sample has approximately 230,000 distinct CDR3 sequences; 15% to 20% occur a single time. 22% of the sample rests with the top ten. Interpreted using the paper, the time point label stands for: newly diagnosed GD, antithyroid drugs for less than 3 months. For both TCR sequencing and RNA sequencing, RNA was extracted from PBMCs in TRIzol.

Here the sequenced sample was peripheral blood mononuclear cells (PBMCs), taken at new diagnosis, from a patient treated with antithyroid drugs. The receptors stem from a female donor with Graves disease.

The gene calls are TRBV10-3 and TRBJ1-5; D gene unclear. Germline values: CDR1 ENHRY, CDR2 SYGVKD. The CDR3 extends over 13 amino acids. V shed 6 bases and J shed 5 bases, with 11 bases lying between them. CDR3 sequence reads: CAIRQDGDQPQHF. The DNA for the CDR3 is TGTGCCATCAGACAAGACGGGGATCAGCCCCAGCATTTT.

A single count supports this clonotype. With a far larger clone one base away, a read error is the likely cause. The chain links TRBV2 to TRBJ2-3; D not resolved. In germline, CDR1 is SNHLY, CDR2 FYNNEI. Trimming left V 6 bases short and J 4 bases short, with 14 bases between. The CDR3 spans 14 residues. The DNA for the CDR3 is TGTGCCAGCAGCCCACAGACTGGACCAGATACGCAGTATTTT. Amino acids: CASSPQTGPDTQYF.

The V call is TRBV2, the J call TRBJ1-2; D perhaps matches TRBD1 (5 bases). In germline, CDR1 is SNHLY, CDR2 FYNNEI. This CDR3 is built from 14 residues. With 0 bases removed from V and 4 bases from J, the gap between germline ends came to 9 bases. This CDR3 is CASSEATAVYGYTF. In DNA, the CDR3 is TGTGCCAGCAGTGAAGCGACAGCAGTCTATGGCTACACCTTC.

The DNA of the CDR3 is TGTGCCAGTAGAACCAGACAGGGGCGAGTTCAGCCCCAGCATTTT. Encoded protein: CASRTRQGRVQPQHF. V and J are TRBV19 and TRBJ1-5; 8 bases agree with TRBD1. With V trimmed by 6 bases and J by 6 bases, 10 bases remained unmatched. Germline V lookup: CDR1 LNHDA, CDR2 SQIVND (reference sequence). The length of the CDR3 is 15 residues.

This clonotype came up many times. The chain recombines TRBV29-1 with TRBJ2-5; D not certain. Germline CDR1 is SQVTM and CDR2 is ANQGSEA. The CDR3 contains 14 residues. V lost 3 bases, J lost 5 bases, and 16 bases lay in between. The DNA for the CDR3 is TGCAGCGTTGATCTAGACGGAGCCGGGGAGACCCAGTACTTC. It codes for CSVDLDGAGETQYF.

This clonotype was picked up many times. The chain links TRBV30 to TRBJ1-1; D is unclear. The CDR3 contains 13 residues. Per the germline V gene, CDR1 is GTSNPN and CDR2 is SVGIG (reference sequence). The V end was cut by 3 bases, the J end by 2 bases, with 10 bases between. This CDR3 is CAWRGSANTEAFF. The CDR3 DNA reads TGTGCCTGGAGGGGATCAGCTAACACTGAAGCTTTCTTT.

Note on this clonotype: This may arise from a read error, as a much more abundant clone is one base away. The rearrangement links TRBV6-5 to TRBJ2-7, with TRBD2 matching over 9 bases. The V gene end was trimmed by 2 bases and the J gene end by 2 bases; junction bases not matched to a gene: 7. This CDR3 comprises 16 residues. In germline, CDR1 is MNHEY, CDR2 SVGAGI. The CDR3 sequence: CASSYLTSGDPYEQYF. The CDR3 nucleotides read TGTGCCAGCAGTTACCTGACTAGCGGTGATCCCTACGAGCAGTACTTC.

This clonotype was recorded at least ten times. This sequence joins TRBV30 and TRBJ2-3; tentative D call: TRBD2 (5 bases). There are 12 residues in the CDR3. Germline values: CDR1 GTSNPN, CDR2 SVGIG (reference sequence). V was shortened by 1 base and J by 4 bases, with 6 bases between the two germline ends. CDR3 coding DNA: TGTGCCTGGAGTGAACTAGCAGATACGCAGTATTTT. This gives the protein CAWSELADTQYF.

There are many counts of this clonotype. The CDR3 DNA is TGCAGTGCTCCCGCTAGCGGGGGGTTGGAGCAGTACTTC. Translating it yields CSAPASGGLEQYF. The V call is TRBV20-1, the J call TRBJ2-7; 11 bases match TRBD2. This CDR3 has 13 amino acids. The germline CDR1 and CDR2 sequences are DFQATT and SNEGSKA (reference sequence). V lost 5 bases, J lost 7 bases, and 7 bases stayed unmatched.

This clonotype has more than one count but fewer than ten. The chain uses TRBV28 and TRBJ2-5; maybe TRBD1 (5 bases). The DNA end is more similar to TRBJ2-7, so the J call may be wrong. CDR1 is MDHEN and CDR2 is SYDVKM in the germline V gene. The CDR3 sequence is 13 residues long. For the CDR3, the DNA is TGTGCCAGCAGTTGGGGCAGTGTAGTCGAGCAGTACTTC. Translation: CASSWGSVVEQYF.

The sample holds many counts of this clonotype. The chain is built from TRBV18 and TRBJ1-1; possibly TRBD1 for D (6 bases). Germline values: CDR1 KGHSH, CDR2 LQKENI. CDR3 length: 13 residues. The ends were cut back, 2 bases at V and 6 bases at J, with 10 bases in the middle. CDR3 loop: CASSPSGVSEAFF. CDR3 DNA: TGTGCCAGCTCACCATCAGGGGTGTCTGAAGCTTTCTTT.

The J gene is TRBJ2-2, the V gene TRBV20-1, with TRBD2 matching over 9 bases. The ends lost 1 base at V and 1 base at J; junction bases unmatched: 7. CDR3 length equals 17 residues. CDR1 and CDR2 (germline): DFQATT, SNEGSKA (reference sequence). CDR3 nucleotides: TGCAGTGCTAGAGGCTCTCTAGCGGGGTGGAACACCGGGGAGCTGTTTTTT. It is translated as CSARGSLAGWNTGELFF.

A word on this clonotype: A far larger clone lies a single base away; this is likely a read error. This chain uses TRBV12-3 or TRBV12-4 with TRBJ1-2, with a possible D match to TRBD1 (5 bases). The CDR3 is made up of 14 amino acids. Trimming pared 6 bases from V and 7 bases from J, leaving 18 bases between. The CDR3 nucleotides read TGTGCCAGCAGACGGGCAGGGATTGAGGGTGGCTACACCTTC. This encodes CASRRAGIEGGYTF.

This clonotype was detected ten times or more. The CDR3 DNA reads as TGCGCCAGCAGTGGGAGCGGAAAGGGTGAGCAGTTCTTC. Translating gives CASSGSGKGEQFF. V is TRBV10-2 and J is TRBJ2-1, with TRBD2 as a possible D gene (5 bases). Germline V gives CDR1 WSHSY, CDR2 SAAADI. Deletions cut 4 bases from V and 9 bases from J, with 13 bases between. CDR3 length equals 13 residues.

The CDR3 region has the DNA TGCAGCGTTGAACGGGAAGCGGGTCAGCCCCAGCATTTT. Translating it yields CSVEREAGQPQHF. V gene TRBV29-1 combines with J gene TRBJ1-5; D call uncertain. The CDR3 has 13 amino acids. Deletions cut 2 bases from V and 6 bases from J, with 11 bases between. Germline V gene data show CDR1 as SQVTM and CDR2 as ANQGSEA.

This clonotype has at least ten counts. The rearrangement links TRBV11-2 to TRBJ2-1; TRBD2 matches 8 bases. CDR3 size: 16 residues. Per germline, CDR1 SGHAT and CDR2 FQNNGV. V gave up 3 bases and J gave up 4 bases; unmatched junction bases: 8. Here the CDR3 reads CASSLGGSGSYNEQFF. The DNA of the CDR3 is TGTGCCAGCAGCTTGGGTGGGAGCGGGAGTTACAATGAGCAGTTCTTC. Filled out from reference TRBV11-2 and TRBJ2-1, the complete variable domain reads EAGVAQSPRYKIIEKRQSVAFWCNPISGHATLYWYQQILGQGPKLLIQFQNNGVVDDSQLPKDRFSAERLKGVDSTLKIQPAKLEDSAVYLCASSLGGSGSYNEQFFGPGTRLTVL.

This clonotype was seen a handful of times. V is TRBV27 and J is TRBJ2-1; 12 bases agree with TRBD2. The length of the CDR3 is 20 residues. After removal of 10 bases from V and 4 bases from J, the junction contained 23 bases not matched to a gene. Germline CDR1 is MNHEY and CDR2 is SMNVEV (reference sequence). The CDR3 nucleotides read TGTGCCACCCAGCCGGTCGGGACAAAAACTAGCGGGAGGCCGTACAATGAGCAGTTCTTC. Amino acid sequence: CATQPVGTKTSGRPYNEQFF.

This clonotype was picked up many times. This chain connects TRBV3-1 to TRBJ2-5; D gene uncertain. V was trimmed by 5 bases and J by 1 base, leaving 11 bases between them. CDR3 length: 14 amino acids. Germline V gene sequence: CDR1 LGHDT, CDR2 YNNKEL (reference sequence). As DNA, the CDR3 is TGTGCCAGCAGCACGGAACTGCCCCAAGAGACCCAGTACTTC. It translates to CASSTELPQETQYF.

This clonotype has at least ten counts. The V call is TRBV9, the J call TRBJ2-3; 16 nucleotides match TRBD2. Per the germline V gene, CDR1 is SGDLS and CDR2 is YYNGEE. The trim removed 0 bases at V and 5 bases at J, leaving 6 bases unmatched. The CDR3 spans 18 residues. Written as DNA, the CDR3 is TGTGCCAGCAGCGTAGAGGGGACTAGCGGGAGGGCCGGAGATACGCAGTATTTT. Amino acids: CASSVEGTSGRAGDTQYF.

This clonotype was seen only a few times. The chain uses TRBV9 and TRBJ1-2; unclear D gene. The germline gives CDR1 SGDLS, CDR2 YYNGEE. This CDR3 region has 14 residues. Between the trimmed V and J ends, which lost 0 bases and 2 bases, there was a span of 8 bases. The CDR3 here is CASSVASLNYGYTF. CDR3 bases: TGTGCCAGCAGCGTAGCCAGCCTCAACTATGGCTACACCTTC.

A remark on this clonotype: It may be a read error: a sequence one base away is much more abundant. This chain joins TRBV18 and TRBJ2-1; TRBD1 aligns across 8 bases. Germline V gives CDR1 KGHSH, CDR2 LQKENI. The CDR3 covers 18 residues. CDR3 in amino acids: CASSRGQGRRPTYNGQFF. The CDR3 nucleotides are TGTGCCAGCTCCCGCGGACAGGGTCGACGCCCAACCTACAATGGGCAGTTCTTC.

This clonotype was recorded at least ten times. This sequence joins TRBV10-3 and TRBJ1-2, with TRBD1 matching over 7 bases. V gave up 4 bases and J gave up 2 bases; unmatched junction bases: 4. Germline values: CDR1 ENHRY, CDR2 SYGVKD. The CDR3 has 14 amino acids. In DNA, the CDR3 is TGTGCCATCAGTGTCGCAGGGGGGAACTATGGCTACACCTTC. Its translation: CAISVAGGNYGYTF.

In this sample, this clonotype turned up many times. The rearrangement joins TRBV10-3 to TRBJ2-7; TRBD2 aligns across 10 bases. CDR3 length: 18 amino acids. CDR1 is ENHRY and CDR2 is SYGVKD in the germline V gene. V lost 6 bases to trimming and J lost 5 bases; unmatched junction nucleotides: 19. The CDR3 loop reads CAISGSGVSSGSRHEQYF. Written as DNA, the CDR3 is TGTGCCATCAGCGGTTCTGGGGTTTCTAGCGGGAGCAGACACGAGCAGTACTTC.

The sample holds many counts of this clonotype. The chain has TRBV27 and TRBJ2-7, with D perhaps TRBD2 (6 bases). V shed 10 bases and J shed 0 bases, with 16 bases lying between them. The germline V gene encodes CDR1 MNHEY and CDR2 SMNVEV (reference sequence). This CDR3 contains 14 residues. As DNA, the CDR3 is TGTGCCACCTCCGGCGGGGACTCCTCCTACGAGCAGTACTTC. As protein: CATSGGDSSYEQYF.

This clonotype showed up many times. The chain couples TRBV27 to TRBJ1-6; D is unresolved. V was clipped by 4 bases and J by 7 bases, with 5 bases between them. Germline CDR1 reads MNHEY; CDR2 reads SMNVEV (reference sequence). The CDR3 extends over 12 amino acids. The CDR3 reads CASSSGNSPLHF. CDR3 sequence (DNA): TGTGCCAGCAGTTCGGGCAATTCACCCCTCCACTTT.